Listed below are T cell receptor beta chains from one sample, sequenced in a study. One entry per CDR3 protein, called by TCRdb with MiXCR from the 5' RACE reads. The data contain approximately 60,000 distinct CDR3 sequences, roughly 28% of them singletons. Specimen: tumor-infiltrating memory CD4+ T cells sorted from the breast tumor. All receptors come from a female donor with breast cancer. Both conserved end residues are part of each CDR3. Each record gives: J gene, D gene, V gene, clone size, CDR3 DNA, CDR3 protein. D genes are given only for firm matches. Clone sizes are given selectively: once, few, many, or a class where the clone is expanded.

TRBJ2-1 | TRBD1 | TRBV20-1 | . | TGCAGTGCTAGGACGCAGGGGGCAAGGAATGAGCAGTTCTTC | CSARTQGARNEQFF
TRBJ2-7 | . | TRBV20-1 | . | TGCAGTGCCCGAGGAGGCCCGGCCCCCACGTACTTC | CSARGGPAPTYF
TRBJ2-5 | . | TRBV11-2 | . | TGTGCCCGCAGCTTAGGGGCGGGGACAGCACAAGAGACCCAGTACTTC | CARSLGAGTAQETQYF
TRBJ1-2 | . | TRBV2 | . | TGTGCCAGCACCGCCGAGGTCTTCGAAGGCTACACCTTC | CASTAEVFEGYTF
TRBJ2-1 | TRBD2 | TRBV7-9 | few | TGTGCCAGCAGCTCCCGCCGACTAGCGGGAGACCCTAATGAGCAGTTCTTC | CASSSRRLAGDPNEQFF
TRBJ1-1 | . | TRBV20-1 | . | TGCAGTCCACCGGACAGAAGGAACACTGAAGCTTTCTTT | CSPPDRRNTEAFF
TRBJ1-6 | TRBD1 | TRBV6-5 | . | TGTGCCAGCAGTTACTCCACAGGGGACAATTGGCCCCTCCACTTT | CASSYSTGDNWPLHF
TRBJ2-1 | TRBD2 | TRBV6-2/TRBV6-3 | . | TGTGCCAGCAGGGAAGCGGGGCCTGGGGGGAATGTGCAGTTCTTC | CASREAGPGGNVQFF
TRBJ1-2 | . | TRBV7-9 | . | TGTGCCAGCAGCTCAGGGCGGCCCCCCTATGGCTACACCTTC | CASSSGRPPYGYTF
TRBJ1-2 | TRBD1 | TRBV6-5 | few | TGTGCCAGCAGTTACAACAGACAGGGGGTATATGGCTACACCTTC | CASSYNRQGVYGYTF
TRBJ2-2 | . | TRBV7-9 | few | TGTGCCAGCAGCGACCTCTTTGTCCGGACATGGACCGGGGAGCTGTTTTTT | CASSDLFVRTWTGELFF
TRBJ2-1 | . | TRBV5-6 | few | TGTGCCAGCAGCCCTCCAACCCCCATCCCGAGCTCCTACAATGAGCAGTTCTTC | CASSPPTPIPSSYNEQFF
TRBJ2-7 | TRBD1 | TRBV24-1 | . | TGTGCCACCAGTGACCGGGGGACAGGGCACGAGCAGTACTTC | CATSDRGTGHEQYF
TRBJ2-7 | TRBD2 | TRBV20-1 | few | TGCAGTGCCCATCCGACTAGCGGGAAATACGAGCAGTACTTC | CSAHPTSGKYEQYF
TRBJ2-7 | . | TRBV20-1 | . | TGCAGTGCTAGCAGGGCAACCTACGAGCAGTACTTC | CSASRATYEQYF
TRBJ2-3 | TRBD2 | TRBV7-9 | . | TGTGCCAGCAGCTCGGGACTAGCGGGAGATACGCAGTATTTT | CASSSGLAGDTQYF
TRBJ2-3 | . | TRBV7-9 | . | TGTGCCAGCAGCTTAGAAGGTTACTTCTCAGATACGCAGTATTTT | CASSLEGYFSDTQYF
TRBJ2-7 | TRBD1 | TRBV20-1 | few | TGCAGTGCCCAAGACAGGGGGCGAAGCTCCTACGAGCAGTACTTC | CSAQDRGRSSYEQYF
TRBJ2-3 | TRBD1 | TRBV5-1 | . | TGCGCCAGCAGCTTGAGGGACAGATCCACAGATACGCAGTATTTT | CASSLRDRSTDTQYF
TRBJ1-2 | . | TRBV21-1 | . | TGTGCCGGCAGCTTTAAGGAGGGAAGCTATGGCTACACCTTC | CAGSFKEGSYGYTF
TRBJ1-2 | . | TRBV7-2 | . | TGTGCCAGCAGCTCGGGACTATCCTATAACTATGGCTACACCTTC | CASSSGLSYNYGYTF
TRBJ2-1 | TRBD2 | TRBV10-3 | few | TGTGCCATCAAGTCGACTAGCGGGGGGACTTACAATGAGCAGTTCTTC | CAIKSTSGGTYNEQFF
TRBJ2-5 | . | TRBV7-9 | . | TGTGCCAGCAGCTTAATCCAGGGTATGGGGGAGACCCAGTACTTC | CASSLIQGMGETQYF
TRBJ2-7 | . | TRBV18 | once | TGTGCCAGCTCACGAGGCGGGAACTACGAGCAGTACTTC | CASSRGGNYEQYF
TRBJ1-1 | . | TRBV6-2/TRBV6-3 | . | TGTGCCAGCAGGGACTCAGGGTCCACTGAAGCTTTCTTT | CASRDSGSTEAFF
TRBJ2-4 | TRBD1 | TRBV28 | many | TGTGCCAGCAGTTTAGAGGGGGCGAACATTCAGTACTTC | CASSLEGANIQYF
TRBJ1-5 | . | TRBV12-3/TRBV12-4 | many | TGTGCCAGCAGTCTGGACGGTCAGCCCCAGCATTTT | CASSLDGQPQHF
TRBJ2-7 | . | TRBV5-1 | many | TGCGCCAGCAGCTTTTGGACCTCCGGCTCCTACGAGCAGTACTTC | CASSFWTSGSYEQYF
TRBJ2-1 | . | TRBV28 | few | TGTGCCAGCAGCCCCTCGGCGGGATCCTACAATGAGCAGTTCTTC | CASSPSAGSYNEQFF
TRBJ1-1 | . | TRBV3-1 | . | TGTGCCAGCAGCCAACCATCCACTGAAGCTTTCTTT | CASSQPSTEAFF
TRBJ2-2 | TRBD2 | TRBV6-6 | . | TGTGCCAGCAGAGGACTAGCGGCGAACACCGGGGAGCTGTTTTTT | CASRGLAANTGELFF
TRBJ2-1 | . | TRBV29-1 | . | TGCAGCGCCCAGACGGGAGAGCAGTTCTTC | CSAQTGEQFF
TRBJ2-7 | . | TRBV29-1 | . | TGCAGCGCACTGAAACCTACAGGGTTCGAGCAGTACTTC | CSALKPTGFEQYF
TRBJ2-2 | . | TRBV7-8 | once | TGTGCCAGCAGCTTAAAACCTCAAGTCACCGGGGAGCTGTTTTTT | CASSLKPQVTGELFF
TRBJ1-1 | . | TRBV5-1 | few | TGCGCCAGCAGCGCGAATACAGGAAACACTGAAGCTTTCTTT | CASSANTGNTEAFF
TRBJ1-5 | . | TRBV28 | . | TGTGCCAGCAGTTTAACGAGCAGACATCAGCCCCAGCATTTT | CASSLTSRHQPQHF
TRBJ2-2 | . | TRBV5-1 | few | TGCGCCAGCAGCTTGGTACTAGGGGCAGCCACCGGGGAGCTGTTTTTT | CASSLVLGAATGELFF
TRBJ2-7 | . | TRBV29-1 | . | TGCAGCGTTGAGGTCACGGGGCGGGACGAGCAGTACTTC | CSVEVTGRDEQYF
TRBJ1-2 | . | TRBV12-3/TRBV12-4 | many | TGTGCCAGCAGTCTAAAAACAGGGCCCCGAGGAGGCTACACCTTC | CASSLKTGPRGGYTF
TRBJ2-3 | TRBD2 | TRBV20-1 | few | TGCAGTGCTAGGACGCCCCGGGGAGGGAGGGCCCGGGACACAGATACGCAGTATTTT | CSARTPRGGRARDTDTQYF
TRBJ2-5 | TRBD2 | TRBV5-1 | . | TGCGCCAGCAGCTCCGGACTAGGCGCCAGGGCCGAGACCCAGTACTTC | CASSSGLGARAETQYF
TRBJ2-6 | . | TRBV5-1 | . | TGCGCCAGCAGCTTGGCCGGAGGGGCTGGTTCTGGGGCCAACGTCCTGACTTTC | CASSLAGGAGSGANVLTF
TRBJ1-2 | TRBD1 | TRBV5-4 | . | TGTGCCAGCAGCCCCGGGACAGGGGGCTATGACTACACCTTC | CASSPGTGGYDYTF
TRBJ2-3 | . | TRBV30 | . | TGTGCCTGGACCCTGGGGAACACAGATACGCAGTATTTT | CAWTLGNTDTQYF
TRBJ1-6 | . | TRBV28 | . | TGTGCCAGCAGTTCCCCTTTGGCCCTCCACTTT | CASSSPLALHF
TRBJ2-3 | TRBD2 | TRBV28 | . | TGTGCCAGCCAACTAGCGGGATCTGGCACAGATACGCAGTATTTT | CASQLAGSGTDTQYF
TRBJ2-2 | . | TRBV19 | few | TGTGCCAGTAGTAGTGCCGGGTTTACCGGGGAGCTGTTTTTT | CASSSAGFTGELFF
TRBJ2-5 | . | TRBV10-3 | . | TGTGCCATCGGCTCCAGGGAGGAGGAGACCCAGTACTTC | CAIGSREEETQYF
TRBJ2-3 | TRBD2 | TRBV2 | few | TGTGCCAGCAGGGGTGGACTAGCGTATAGCACAGATACGCAGTATTTT | CASRGGLAYSTDTQYF
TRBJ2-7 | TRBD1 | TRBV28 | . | TGTGCCAGCAGTTCCGGCAGGGGGACCTACGAGCAGTACTTC | CASSSGRGTYEQYF
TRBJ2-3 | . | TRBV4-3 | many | TGCGCCAGCAGCCGGGGCGGCCTAGGGACAGATACGCAGTATTTT | CASSRGGLGTDTQYF
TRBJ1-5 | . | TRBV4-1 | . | TGCGCCAGCAGCCAAAGTCCGTGGGCCTTAAATCAGCCCCAGCATTTT | CASSQSPWALNQPQHF
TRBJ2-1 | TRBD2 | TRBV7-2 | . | TGTGCCAGTAAGAGGTCGGGAGGGCACAATGAGCAGTTCTTC | CASKRSGGHNEQFF
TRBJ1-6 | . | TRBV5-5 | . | TGTGCCAGCAGCTTTCGAGGGTCCTATAATTCACCCCTCCACTTT | CASSFRGSYNSPLHF
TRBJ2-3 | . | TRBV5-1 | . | TGCGCCAGCAGCTTCGGACACGGACGCACAGATACGCAGTATTTT | CASSFGHGRTDTQYF
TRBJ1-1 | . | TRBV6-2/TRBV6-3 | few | TGTGCCAGCAGCGGGGCAGAACGTGTGGGAAGAGCTTTCTTT | CASSGAERVGRAFF
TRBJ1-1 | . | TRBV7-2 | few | TGTGCCAGCAGGGAGACAGGCTACACTGAAGCTTTCTTT | CASRETGYTEAFF